The 2 T cell receptor beta chains below all came from one sample that was sequenced in a study of blood T cells in healthy people across ages. The use of a sample-barcoded 5' primer and a J-beta primer mix characterized a second PCR of about 7 to 12 cycles. MiXCR, run by TCRdb on the 5' RACE reads, gives a single entry per CDR3 protein. The repertoire holds roughly 1.4 million distinct CDR3 sequences, roughly 60% seen once, with roughly 7% in the top ten. Specimen: blood. The receptors were sampled from a man in his late teens or twenties in good health.

The gene calls are TRBV11-2 and TRBJ2-7, with 9 bases aligning to TRBD1. Trimming cost V 2 bases and J 0 bases; bases outside gene matches: 14. The CDR3 spans 19 residues. Per the germline V gene, CDR1 is SGHAT and CDR2 is FQNNGV. The CDR3 nucleotides read TGTGCCAGCAGCTTAACATTCCCGGGACAGGGAATAGCCTCCTACGAGCAGTACTTC. Amino acid sequence: CASSLTFPGQGIASYEQYF.

The chain links TRBV25-1 to TRBJ1-2; TRBD1 aligns across 8 bases. The CDR3 runs to 14 residues. Germline V CDR1 and CDR2: MGHDK, SYGVNS. V lost 1 base and J lost 6; bases outside the gene matches: 4. The CDR3 spells CASSEFGQGNGYTF. The CDR3 nucleotides read TGTGCCAGCAGTGAATTTGGACAGGGTAATGGCTACACCTTC.